The 26 T cell receptor beta chains in this list originate from one sample, sequenced in a study of blood T cell repertoires in COVID-19. TCRdb's copy holds only in-frame clones and misses some; the assay was immunoSEQ multiplex PCR. The table includes roughly 250,000 clones, 70% to 90% detected once. The specimen sequenced was PBMCs or T cells enriched from blood (not recorded which). The receptors shown here come from a woman aged 45-65 years who had recovered from COVID-19.

V is TRBV7-3 and J is TRBJ1-5; 7 bases map to TRBD1. CDR1 is SGHTA, CDR2 FQGTGA, per germline. The ends lost 7 bases at V and 5 bases at J; junction bases unmatched: 11. The CDR3 contains 15 residues. CDR3 region: CASNGVDRRDQPQHF. For the CDR3, the DNA is TGTGCCAGCAACGGGGTGGACAGGCGTGATCAGCCCCAGCATTTT. Using reference TRBV7-3 and TRBJ1-5 for the parts outside the CDR3, the full variable domain is GAGVSQTPSNKVTEKGKYVELRCDPISGHTALYWYRQSLGQGPEFLIYFQGTGAADDSGLPNDRFFAVRPEGSVSTLKIQRTERGDSAVYLCASNGVDRRDQPQHFGDGTRLSIL.

CDR3 sequence: CASSSTQVDYNEQFF. Written as DNA, the CDR3 is TGCGCCAGCAGTTCTACCCAGGTGGACTACAATGAGCAGTTCTTC. The rearrangement joins TRBV10-2 to TRBJ2-1; no reliable D call. Germline V gene data show CDR1 as WSHSY and CDR2 as SAAADI. The CDR3 is 15 amino acids. The V end lost 5 bases, the J end lost 3 bases, and 14 bases lay between the germline ends.

A note on this clone: This sample also contains other DNA sequences that code for the same CDR3. The J gene is TRBJ2-6, the V gene TRBV28; D might be TRBD1 (5 bases). V was trimmed by 4 bases and J by 1 base, leaving 11 bases between them. The CDR3 runs 16 residues. Germline lookup yields CDR1 MDHEN and CDR2 SYDVKM. CDR3 region: CASSSPQGSGANVLTF. In DNA form, the CDR3 reads TGTGCCAGCAGTTCCCCTCAGGGATCTGGGGCCAACGTCCTGACTTTC.

The chain is built from TRBV2 and TRBJ1-2, with unresolved D. CDR3 length equals 12 residues. V lost 7 bases and J 6 bases, leaving 12 bases between the germline ends. The germline V gene has CDR1 SNHLY and CDR2 FYNNEI. The CDR3 is CASTRLGHGYTF. The CDR3, as DNA: TGTGCCAGCACCCGGTTGGGCCATGGCTACACCTTC.

The chain couples TRBV5-1 to TRBJ1-4; TRBD1 agrees at 7 bases. The CDR3 runs 14 residues. Germline V gene lookup returns CDR1 SGHRS and CDR2 YFSETQ. V was clipped by 5 bases and J by 5 bases; unmatched bases: 6. The CDR3 region is CASSRQGPNEKLFF. The CDR3 bases are TGCGCCAGCAGTCGACAGGGTCCCAATGAAAAACTGTTTTTT.

The rearrangement links TRBV5-1 to TRBJ2-7; 9 bases line up with TRBD1. This CDR3 comprises 14 residues. Trimming cost V 3 bases and J 7 bases; bases outside gene matches: 8. The germline V gene encodes CDR1 SGHRS and CDR2 YFSETQ. CDR3 in DNA: TGCGCCAGCAGCTGGACCGGGACAGGGTCAGAGCAGTACTTC. This codes for CASSWTGTGSEQYF.

The gene calls are TRBV5-1 and TRBJ2-2; D perhaps matches TRBD1 (7 bases). The CDR3 totals 15 residues. Germline-derived CDR1 and CDR2 are SGHRS and YFSETQ. V shed 3 bases and J shed 1 base, with 10 bases lying between them. This CDR3 is CASSWRDRNTGELFF. CDR3 bases: TGCGCCAGCAGCTGGAGGGACAGGAACACCGGGGAGCTGTTTTTT. The whole variable domain, filled in from reference TRBV5-1 and TRBJ2-2, reads KAGVTQTPRYLIKTRGQQVTLSCSPISGHRSVSWYQQTPGQGLQFLFEYFSETQRNKGNFPGRFSGRQFSNSRSEMNVSTLELGDSALYLCASSWRDRNTGELFFGEGSRLTVL.

This clone was counted a single time. The chain employs TRBV5-1 and TRBJ1-2; 8 bases map to TRBD1. Germline V CDR1 and CDR2: SGHRS, YFSETQ. Unmatched junction bases numbered 7, after V lost 0 bases and J lost 6 bases. The CDR3 runs 15 residues. CDR3 sequence reads: CASSLDRTGSNGYTF. As DNA, the CDR3 is TGCGCCAGCAGCTTGGATAGGACAGGGAGTAATGGCTACACCTTC. The full variable domain, in which reference TRBV5-1 and TRBJ1-2 provide the parts outside the CDR3, is KAGVTQTPRYLIKTRGQQVTLSCSPISGHRSVSWYQQTPGQGLQFLFEYFSETQRNKGNFPGRFSGRQFSNSRSEMNVSTLELGDSALYLCASSLDRTGSNGYTFGSGTRLTVV.

The CDR3 here is CASSLGQPTEAFF. The DNA for the CDR3 is TGTGCCAGCTCCCTCGGACAGCCTACTGAAGCTTTCTTT. This rearrangement joins TRBV18 to TRBJ1-1, with TRBD1 as a possible D gene (6 bases). The V and J ends lost 6 bases and 5 bases respectively, with 13 bases between them. CDR1 is KGHSH, CDR2 LQKENI, per germline. The CDR3 covers 13 residues.

The chain carries TRBV3-1 (or the pseudogene TRBV3-2) and TRBJ1-6, with D unclear. The CDR3 is 16 residues long. CDR1 is LGHDT and CDR2 is YNNKEL in the germline V gene (reference sequence). V was shortened by 0 bases and J by 6 bases, with 12 bases between the two germline ends. DNA of the CDR3: TGTGCCAGCAGCCAAGAAACAGTGGGAGCTAATTCACCCCTCCACTTT. Encoded protein: CASSQETVGANSPLHF.

V is TRBV30 and J is TRBJ1-2; 8 bases line up with TRBD1. The V gene end was trimmed by 2 bases and the J gene end by 4 bases; junction bases not matched to a gene: 6. Germline assignment: CDR1 GTSNPN and CDR2 SVGIG (reference sequence). This CDR3 comprises 14 residues. CDR3: CAWSSLTGGYGYTF. DNA for the CDR3: TGTGCCTGGAGTTCCCTCACAGGGGGCTATGGCTACACCTTC.

The V gene is TRBV19, the J gene TRBJ2-7; tentatively, D is TRBD2 (6 bases). The length of the CDR3 is 13 residues. Per germline, CDR1 LNHDA and CDR2 SQIVND (reference sequence). Trimming removed 5 bases from V and 3 bases from J, with 11 bases in between. Here the CDR3 reads CASSPRDRYEQYF. The CDR3 DNA reads TGTGCCAGTAGTCCGCGGGACCGCTACGAGCAGTACTTC.

For this clone: The same CDR3 arises from other DNA sequences in this sample as well. The chain recombines TRBV11-2 with TRBJ2-2, with a weak D call TRBD2 (6 bases). This CDR3 is 14 amino acids long. Germline CDR1 is SGHAT and CDR2 is FQNNGV. Trimming shortened V by 5 bases and J by 3 bases, and 10 bases separated the two germline ends. The CDR3, as DNA: TGTGCCAGCAGCCTGACTAGGTACACCGGGGAGCTGTTTTTT. It specifies CASSLTRYTGELFF.

The chain uses TRBV7-9 and TRBJ1-1; D remains ambiguous. Per the germline V gene, CDR1 is SEHNR and CDR2 is FQNEAQ (reference sequence). The CDR3 has 15 amino acids. V lost 5 bases to trimming and J lost 3 bases, with 16 bases between them. The CDR3 spells CASSRSLSRDTEAFF. Written as DNA, the CDR3 is TGTGCCAGCAGCCGCTCCTTGTCCCGGGACACTGAAGCTTTCTTT.

This clone was recorded once. V and J are TRBV3-1 (or the pseudogene TRBV3-2) and TRBJ2-7; 7 bases are shared with TRBD1. The CDR3 loop spans 16 amino acids. CDR1 is LGHDT, CDR2 YNNKEL, per germline (reference sequence). J was trimmed by 7 bases and V by 4 bases; bases with no gene match: 16. The CDR3 sequence: CASSPHGLSSGGEQYF. CDR3 sequence (DNA): TGTGCCAGCAGCCCACATGGATTAAGCTCAGGGGGAGAGCAGTACTTC.

This clone was found a few times. The V gene is TRBV7-6, the J gene TRBJ2-1; TRBD2 is a possible D gene (5 bases). This CDR3 comprises 15 residues. The germline gives CDR1 SGHVS, CDR2 FNYEAQ. With 0 bases removed from V and 5 bases from J, the gap between germline ends came to 11 bases. CDR3 protein: CASSLASGAHNEQFF. The CDR3, as DNA: TGTGCCAGCAGCTTAGCCAGCGGAGCACACAATGAGCAGTTCTTC.

The chain links TRBV30 to TRBJ1-5, with TRBD1 as a possible D gene (5 bases). Per the germline V gene, CDR1 is GTSNPN and CDR2 is SVGIG (reference sequence). The length of the CDR3 is 14 residues. V lost 2 bases and J 2 bases, leaving 10 bases between the germline ends. In nucleotides, the CDR3 is TGTGCCTGGAGTCGGGGGGGAGGCAATCAGCCCCAGCATTTT. As protein: CAWSRGGGNQPQHF.

The chain employs TRBV3-1 (or the pseudogene TRBV3-2) and TRBJ1-2; D is unclear. The germline CDR1 and CDR2 sequences are LGHDT and YNNKEL (reference sequence). Deletions cut 4 bases from V and 6 bases from J, with 12 bases between. The CDR3 length is 13 residues. The CDR3 is CASSRLWTDGYTF. Written as DNA, the CDR3 is TGTGCCAGCAGCCGACTATGGACGGATGGCTACACCTTC.

The chain joins TRBV9 to TRBJ2-2, with 9 positions matching TRBD1. Germline V gene data show CDR1 as SGDLS and CDR2 as YYNGEE. The V and J ends lost 0 bases and 4 bases, in that order; junction bases with no gene match: 7. The CDR3 consists of 17 residues. The CDR3 DNA follows: TGTGCCAGCAGCGTAGTCAGGCGGGACAGGGTCACCGGGGAGCTGTTTTTT. It specifies CASSVVRRDRVTGELFF. The full variable domain, with the rest looked up from reference TRBV9 and TRBJ2-2, is DSGVTQTPKHLITATGQRVTLRCSPRSGDLSVYWYQQSLDQGLQFLIQYYNGEERAKGNILERFSAQQFPDLHSELNLSSLELGDSALYFCASSVVRRDRVTGELFFGEGSRLTVL.

The V call is TRBV30, the J call TRBJ1-4; possibly TRBD1 for D (5 bases). Germline V gene data show CDR1 as GTSNPN and CDR2 as SVGIG (reference sequence). This CDR3 has 14 amino acids. Trimming removed 3 bases at V and 3 bases at J, with 11 bases between. Here the CDR3 DNA reads TGTGCCTGGAGGATTTTAGGGGCTAATGAAAAACTGTTTTTT. Protein: CAWRILGANEKLFF.

The chain carries TRBV12-3 or TRBV12-4 and TRBJ1-5; D may be TRBD1 (6 bases). Between the trimmed V and J ends, which lost 7 bases and 6 bases, there was a span of 10 bases. The CDR3 sequence is 12 residues long. This chain's CDR3 is CASNTGTQPQHF. As DNA, the CDR3 is TGTGCCAGCAATACAGGGACTCAGCCCCAGCATTTT.

This chain links TRBV10-1 with TRBJ2-7; 7 bases are shared with TRBD2. There are 22 residues in the CDR3. After removal of 3 bases from V and 2 bases from J, the junction contained 28 bases not matched to a gene. The germline CDR1 and CDR2 sequences are WNHNN and SYGVQD (reference sequence). In DNA form, the CDR3 reads TGCGCCAGCAGTGAACCATGGATGGCTAGCGGCGCTACAACTCCGCACCCCTACGAGCAGTACTTC. The encoded protein is CASSEPWMASGATTPHPYEQYF.

The chain combines TRBV6-2 or TRBV6-3 with TRBJ1-1, with a possible D match to TRBD1 (5 bases). Germline V gene sequence: CDR1 MNHEY, CDR2 SVGEGT. The CDR3 covers 17 residues. The germline V and J ends were trimmed by 2 bases and 4 bases, with 20 bases remaining between them. The CDR3 DNA sequence: TGTGCCAGCAGTTACCCGATGGGCTCTGGGAGGGGCACTGAAGCTTTCTTT. Amino acid sequence: CASSYPMGSGRGTEAFF.

The chain is built from TRBV7-2 and TRBJ1-2; the D is unclear. Germline CDR1 and CDR2: SGHTA and FQGNSA. Trimming cost V 6 bases and J 0 bases, with 14 bases left between them. This CDR3 is 15 amino acids long. The CDR3 spells CASRQAPLPNYGYTF. The CDR3 DNA is TGTGCCAGCAGGCAAGCCCCCCTGCCTAACTATGGCTACACCTTC.

The chain carries TRBV28 and TRBJ2-7, with 7 nucleotides matching TRBD1. This CDR3 spans 15 amino acids. With V trimmed by 5 bases and J by 2 bases, 9 bases remained unmatched. In germline, CDR1 is MDHEN, CDR2 SYDVKM. Here the CDR3 reads CASSKTPGQTYEQYF. The CDR3 bases are TGTGCCAGCAGTAAAACCCCGGGACAGACCTACGAGCAGTACTTC.

The rearrangement links TRBV28 to TRBJ2-7; a weak D match, TRBD2 (6 bases). Between the trimmed V and J ends, which lost 6 bases and 3 bases, there was a span of 15 bases. CDR3 length: 14 residues. CDR1 and CDR2 from the germline V gene are MDHEN and SYDVKM. In DNA form, the CDR3 reads TGTGCCAGCAGCCCGGGTACGGGGGACTACGAGCAGTACTTC. This translates into CASSPGTGDYEQYF.